Listed below are T cell receptor beta chains from one sample, sequenced in a study of T cell responses to AZD1222 COVID-19 vaccine. Data came from immunoSEQ multiplex PCR; TCRdb stores just in-frame clones and leaves some out. The repertoire consists of about 34,000 clones, with around 78% occurring once and the leading ten covering roughly 4%. This material consisted of peripheral blood, taken 28 days after the second AZD1222 dose. The receptors originated from an adult who received the AZD1222 COVID-19 vaccine. Each CDR3 is given with its conserved first and last residue. The order of the fields is clone size, J gene, V gene, D gene, CDR3 DNA, CDR3 protein. D genes are given only for firm matches. The size entry is marked missing in some rows and otherwise reads once, few, many or a size class.

NA | TRBJ2-7 | TRBV6-5 | NA | TGTGCCAGCACCCAAGCGTCCCAGCAGTACTTC | CASTQASQQYF
NA | TRBJ2-1 | TRBV9 | NA | TGTGCCAGCAGCGTAGGCGTGGGAGCGTCGTACAATGAGCAGTTCTTC | CASSVGVGASYNEQFF
NA | TRBJ2-3 | TRBV11-3 | NA | TGTGCCAGCAAAGCTGGACGTGACACAGATACGCAGTATTTT | CASKAGRDTDTQYF
NA | TRBJ1-3 | TRBV19 | NA | TGTGCCAGTATGGGCCCCCCGGGACGTAACTCTGGAAACACCATATATTTT | CASMGPPGRNSGNTIYF
NA | TRBJ1-1 | TRBV3-1/TRBV3-2 | NA | TGTGCCAGCAGCCCCTTCAGAAAGGACCTTGAAGCTTTCTTT | CASSPFRKDLEAFF
NA | TRBJ2-1 | TRBV10-3 | NA | TGTGCCATCACCCCCGGACTGGGCTCCTACAATGAGCAGTTCTTC | CAITPGLGSYNEQFF
NA | TRBJ2-1 | TRBV24-1 | TRBD2 | TGTGCCACCAGTGACCCAACTAGCGGGGTATACAATGAGCAGTTCTTC | CATSDPTSGVYNEQFF
NA | TRBJ1-2 | TRBV5-5 | NA | TGTGCCAGCAGCTTCTTAGGATTTGGCTACACCTTC | CASSFLGFGYTF
NA | TRBJ2-3 | TRBV5-6 | NA | TGTGCCAGCAGCTTGGCGGGGCTCACAGATACGCAGTATTTT | CASSLAGLTDTQYF
NA | TRBJ1-1 | TRBV24-1 | NA | TGTGCCACCAGTGACCGCGGGGGCACTGAAGCTTTCTTT | CATSDRGGTEAFF
NA | TRBJ2-1 | TRBV24-1 | NA | TGTGCCACCAGTGGGGGGACGGACTACAATGAGCAGTTCTTC | CATSGGTDYNEQFF
few | TRBJ2-3 | TRBV5-4 | TRBD1 | TGTGCCAGCAGCATGGGACAGCCCAGCACAGATACGCAGTATTTT | CASSMGQPSTDTQYF
NA | TRBJ2-3 | TRBV3-1/TRBV3-2 | NA | TGTGCCAGCAGCGCTAGAGACCTAGATACGCAGTATTTT | CASSARDLDTQYF
NA | TRBJ2-2 | TRBV7-2 | TRBD2 | TGTGCCAGCAGCCCTAGCGGGAGTATCGCCGGGGAGCTGTTTTTT | CASSPSGSIAGELFF
NA | TRBJ1-1 | TRBV12-3/TRBV12-4 | TRBD1 | TGTGCCAGTTTATCAGGGGGAAACACTGAAGCTTTCTTT | CASLSGGNTEAFF
NA | TRBJ2-1 | TRBV3-1/TRBV3-2 | NA | TGTGCCAGCAGTCTCGGACAGTACTCCTACAATGAGCAGTTCTTC | CASSLGQYSYNEQFF
NA | TRBJ2-5 | TRBV14 | NA | TGTGCCAGCAGCCAATTGAAGGTTAGAGAAGAGGAGACCCAGTACTTC | CASSQLKVREEETQYF
NA | TRBJ2-1 | TRBV3-1/TRBV3-2 | TRBD2 | TGTGCCAGCAGCCAAGAGGAGCGGGGGGGCTACAATGAGCAGTTCTTC | CASSQEERGGYNEQFF
NA | TRBJ2-3 | TRBV3-1/TRBV3-2 | NA | TGTGCCAGCAGCCAAGATAGGCAAGATACGCAGTATTTT | CASSQDRQDTQYF
NA | TRBJ2-1 | TRBV27 | NA | TGTGCCAGTCGGGGGAGCTCCTACAATGAGCAGTTCTTC | CASRGSSYNEQFF
few | TRBJ2-1 | TRBV11-2 | TRBD2 | TGTGCCAGCAGCTTACGTCTAGCGGGGGAATTCAATGAGCAGTTCTTC | CASSLRLAGEFNEQFF
NA | TRBJ1-1 | TRBV5-1 | TRBD1 | TGCGCCAGCAGCACGGGACAGCCGAACACTGAAGCTTTCTTT | CASSTGQPNTEAFF
NA | TRBJ2-1 | TRBV4-1 | TRBD2 | TGCGCCAGCAGCCAAGATCAAGCGGGGGGGCGAAATGAGCAGTTCTTC | CASSQDQAGGRNEQFF
NA | TRBJ1-6 | TRBV5-6 | NA | TGTGCCAGCAGCTCGGGCTCCTATAATTCACCCCTCCACTTT | CASSSGSYNSPLHF
NA | TRBJ1-3 | TRBV9 | NA | TGTGCCAGCAGCGTAGAACTACAGGACTACTCTGGAAACACCATATATTTT | CASSVELQDYSGNTIYF
NA | TRBJ1-2 | TRBV28 | TRBD1 | TGTGCCAGCAGTTTACCCCGGACAGGGAACACCTTC | CASSLPRTGNTF
NA | TRBJ2-5 | TRBV4-1 | TRBD2 | TGCGCCAGCAGCCAAGGCACTAGCGGAAAGTACTTC | CASSQGTSGKYF
NA | TRBJ2-7 | TRBV18 | TRBD2 | TGTGCCAGCTCACCACCGGGGGCGACAGCGGGGGACTACGAGCAGTACTTC | CASSPPGATAGDYEQYF
NA | TRBJ2-1 | TRBV5-3 | TRBD2 | TGTGCCAGAAGCTTGCCCAGCGGGAGTAGGGTTGGCTACAATGAGCAGTTCTTC | CARSLPSGSRVGYNEQFF
NA | TRBJ2-5 | TRBV5-4 | TRBD2 | TGTGCCAGCAGCCCAGCGGGAGGGGAGACCCAGTACTTC | CASSPAGGETQYF
once | TRBJ1-5 | TRBV5-6 | NA | TGTGCCAGCAGCCCGACAGGTGGACAGCCCCAGCATTTT | CASSPTGGQPQHF
NA | TRBJ2-1 | TRBV19 | NA | TGTGCCAGTAATCCCCGGGGGGCCGACAATGAGCAGTTCTTC | CASNPRGADNEQFF
few | TRBJ1-6 | TRBV28 | NA | TGTGCCAGCAGCCCGTCGGGGTATAATTCACCCCTCCACTTT | CASSPSGYNSPLHF
NA | TRBJ1-4 | TRBV7-6 | NA | TGTGCCAGCAGCTTAGTGGGGGCAACTAATGAAAAACTGTTTTTT | CASSLVGATNEKLFF
NA | TRBJ2-1 | TRBV7-2 | TRBD2 | TGTGCCAGCAGACGTCTAGCGGTGGGAGGTATGGATGAGCAGTTCTTC | CASRRLAVGGMDEQFF